What follows is one T cell receptor (beta chain) and its context. After removal of 5 bases from V and 6 bases from J, the junction contained 8 bases not matched to a gene. This CDR3 has 16 residues. The germline CDR1 and CDR2 sequences are SGHAT and FQNNGV. This specimen comes from a study of blood T cell repertoires in COVID-19. Study information: Specimens from acute and convalescent COVID-19 originated in the United States, Italy and Spain. T cells, B-cell-depleted T cells, or PBMCs provided the cDNA or gDNA that served as material.

Per the authors' pipeline: Reference gene primer amplification yielded estimated nucleated cell counts. Produced via immunoSEQ multiplex PCR; TCRdb's table is partial and in-frame only. D and trimming were read from the DNA, whereas the V and J calls and clone size are those reported in that table. The sample holds 200,000 to 250,000 clones, about 85% seen once. The sample consisted of peripheral blood. This receptor was taken from a woman aged 18-30 years who had recovered from COVID-19. The chain joins TRBV11-2 to TRBJ2-3; TRBD2 matches 13 bases. CDR3 loop: CASSALTSGRRDTQYF. The CDR3 nucleotides read TGTGCCAGCAGCGCTCTGACTAGCGGGAGGAGGGATACGCAGTATTTT.